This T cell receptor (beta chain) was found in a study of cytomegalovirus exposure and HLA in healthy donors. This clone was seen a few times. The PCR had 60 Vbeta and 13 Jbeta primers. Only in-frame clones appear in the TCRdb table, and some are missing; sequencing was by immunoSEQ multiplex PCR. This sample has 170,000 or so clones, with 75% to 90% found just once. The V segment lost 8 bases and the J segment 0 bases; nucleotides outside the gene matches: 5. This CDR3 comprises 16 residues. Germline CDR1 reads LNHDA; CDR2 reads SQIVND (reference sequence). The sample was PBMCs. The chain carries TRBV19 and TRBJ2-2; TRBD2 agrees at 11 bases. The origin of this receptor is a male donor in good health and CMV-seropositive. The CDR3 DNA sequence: TGTGCCAGTCGCGGACTAGCGGGTTCGAACACCGGGGAGCTGTTTTTT. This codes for CASRGLAGSNTGELFF.